These 26 T cell receptor beta chains originate from one sample sequenced in a study of blood T cell repertoires in COVID-19 (dated by TCRdb to between 2020 and 2021). The method was the immunoSEQ multiplex PCR assay. Not all clones reach the TCRdb copy of this immuneACCESS table, which keeps in-frame sequences only. Checked studies attribute under half of the gap to unresolved V genes and leave the rest unexplained. The sample table holds about 470,000 clones, of which roughly 90% were seen once. The ten largest make up roughly 0.7% of the sample. Specimen: PBMCs or T cells enriched from blood (not recorded which). Receptors were obtained from a young woman who had recovered from COVID-19.

A single count supports this clone. The rearrangement joins TRBV18 to TRBJ1-1; D gene unclear. V gave up 3 bases and J gave up 0 bases, with 14 bases separating them. The CDR3 sequence is 16 residues long. The germline gives CDR1 KGHSH, CDR2 LQKENI. CDR3 in DNA: TGTGCCAGCTCACCGGTAGGAGGGCAGATGAACACTGAAGCTTTCTTT. This gives the protein CASSPVGGQMNTEAFF. The whole variable domain, remainder taken from reference TRBV18 and TRBJ1-1, is NAGVMQNPRHLVRRRGQEARLRCSPMKGHSHVYWYRQLPEEGLKFMVYLQKENIIDESGMPKERFSAEFPKEGPSILRIQQVVRGDSAAYFCASSPVGGQMNTEAFFGQGTRLTVV.

V gene TRBV30 combines with J gene TRBJ1-1; 8 bases agree with TRBD1. There are 15 residues in the CDR3. Unmatched junction bases numbered 6, after V lost 3 bases and J lost 0 bases. In germline, CDR1 is GTSNPN, CDR2 SVGIG (reference sequence). CDR3 nucleotides: TGTGCCTGGAGAAGGCAGGGGGCGGTGAACACTGAAGCTTTCTTT. Protein sequence: CAWRRQGAVNTEAFF.

J is TRBJ1-5 and V is TRBV18, with 7 nucleotides matching TRBD1. This CDR3 spans 16 amino acids. Germline CDR1 is KGHSH and CDR2 is LQKENI. V lost 3 bases and J lost 7; bases outside the gene matches: 12. The CDR3 sequence is CASSPGVQGGRQPQHF. The CDR3 bases are TGTGCCAGCTCACCGGGGGTCCAGGGGGGACGCCAGCCCCAGCATTTT.

This clone has more than one count but fewer than ten. V and J are TRBV5-1 and TRBJ1-2; D perhaps matches TRBD1 (5 bases). The V gene's germline CDR1 is SGHRS and CDR2 YFSETQ. CDR3 length: 14 residues. Trimming pared 0 bases from V and 5 bases from J, leaving 11 bases between. Written as DNA, the CDR3 is TGCGCCAGCAGCTTGGAGCAGGGCCTATATGGCTACACCTTC. Translated: CASSLEQGLYGYTF.

The chain links TRBV5-4 to TRBJ1-5; no firm D call. Germline-derived CDR1 and CDR2 are SGHNT and YYREEE (reference sequence). There are 14 residues in the CDR3. Trimming removed 4 bases from V and 7 bases from J, with 15 bases in between. As DNA, the CDR3 is TGTGCCAGCAGCGCACCGGGAGTAGGACAGCCCCAGCATTTT. Translation gives CASSAPGVGQPQHF.

The chain combines TRBV5-8 with TRBJ2-7, with TRBD1 as a possible D gene (5 bases). CDR1 is SGHTS, CDR2 YDEGEE, per germline. This CDR3 contains 14 residues. The germline V and J ends were trimmed by 1 base and 3 bases, with 11 bases remaining between them. The CDR3 spells CASSLRGRDYEQYF. CDR3 nucleotide sequence: TGTGCCAGCAGCTTGCGTGGCAGGGACTACGAGCAGTACTTC. The entire variable domain, with the rest obtained from reference TRBV5-8 and TRBJ2-7, is as follows: EAGVTQSPTHLIKTRGQQATLRCSPISGHTSVYWYQQALGLGLQFLLWYDEGEERNRGNFPPRFSGRQFPNYSSELNVNALELEDSALYLCASSLRGRDYEQYFGPGTRLTVT.

This clone has a handful of counts. This chain links TRBV3-1 (or the pseudogene TRBV3-2) with TRBJ2-7; D remains ambiguous. Trimming left V 4 bases short and J 4 bases short, with 11 bases between. Germline values: CDR1 LGHDT, CDR2 YNNKEL (reference sequence). This CDR3 is built from 13 residues. CDR3 nucleotide sequence: TGTGCCAGCAGCCCCCGAGGAAGGTACGAGCAGTACTTC. Its protein is CASSPRGRYEQYF.

V is TRBV5-5 and J is TRBJ1-1; D remains ambiguous. Germline values: CDR1 SGHKS, CDR2 YYEKEE (reference sequence). The CDR3 totals 15 residues. V was clipped by 4 bases and J by 2 bases, with 15 bases between them. The CDR3 bases are TGTGCCAGCAGCCTGAATTCCCTCGGTAACACTGAAGCTTTCTTT. As protein: CASSLNSLGNTEAFF.

This rearrangement joins TRBV7-8 to TRBJ2-5; D remains ambiguous. Germline V gives CDR1 SGHVS, CDR2 FQNEAQ. The CDR3 runs 13 residues. V lost 2 bases, J lost 1 base, and 5 bases lay in between. CDR3 residues: CASSLRVQETQYF. DNA for the CDR3: TGTGCCAGCAGCTTAAGAGTCCAAGAGACCCAGTACTTC.

V usage is TRBV5-4 and J usage is TRBJ2-1; TRBD2 is a possible D gene (7 bases). The CDR3 contains 15 residues. From germline, CDR1 is SGHNT and CDR2 YYREEE (reference sequence). Trimming left V 3 bases short and J 9 bases short, with 19 bases between. Here the CDR3 reads CASSWEGRGLGEQFF. The CDR3 bases are TGTGCCAGCAGCTGGGAGGGCAGGGGATTAGGTGAGCAGTTCTTC.

In its sample, this clone was seen a few times. The chain has TRBV20-1 and TRBJ2-5, with D tentatively TRBD2 (5 bases). Germline assignment: CDR1 DFQATT and CDR2 SNEGSKA (reference sequence). The CDR3 totals 17 residues. V was cut by 3 bases and J by 3 bases, with 23 bases left in between. CDR3: CSASLQPGSHSKETQYF. DNA of the CDR3: TGCAGTGCTAGTCTGCAGCCGGGGTCCCATTCGAAAGAGACCCAGTACTTC.

The CDR3 DNA sequence: TGTGCCAGCAGTGCAATCGGGGCGGGGGAAGAGACCCAGTACTTC. Amino acids: CASSAIGAGEETQYF. The J gene is TRBJ2-5, the V gene TRBV2, with 7 bases identical to TRBD2. Unmatched junction bases numbered 8, after V lost 4 bases and J lost 3 bases. CDR1 and CDR2 from the germline V gene are SNHLY and FYNNEI. The CDR3 covers 15 residues.

The chain recombines TRBV3-1 (or the pseudogene TRBV3-2) with TRBJ1-5, with D possibly matching TRBD1 (5 bases). V dropped 5 bases and J dropped 4 bases, with 12 bases sitting between them. This CDR3 comprises 14 residues. In germline, CDR1 is LGHDT, CDR2 YNNKEL (reference sequence). The CDR3 spells CASSRGRGNQPQHF. As DNA, the CDR3 is TGTGCCAGCAGCAGGGGCCGAGGAAATCAGCCCCAGCATTTT.

This rearrangement joins TRBV3-1 (or the pseudogene TRBV3-2) to TRBJ2-1; D gene unclear. The V and J ends lost 2 bases and 6 bases respectively, with 11 bases between them. The CDR3 sequence is 14 residues long. CDR1 LGHDT and CDR2 YNNKEL come from the germline V gene (reference sequence). CDR3 sequence: CASSQNLLTNEQFF. The CDR3 nucleotides are TGTGCCAGCAGCCAAAACCTACTTACCAATGAGCAGTTCTTC.

The chain is built from TRBV27 and TRBJ2-3; unclear D gene. Trimming cost V 5 bases and J 2 bases, with 8 bases left between them. Germline V lookup: CDR1 MNHEY, CDR2 SMNVEV (reference sequence). The CDR3 extends over 13 amino acids. The CDR3 spells CASSHGSTDTQYF. DNA for the CDR3: TGTGCCAGCAGTCACGGGTCCACAGATACGCAGTATTTT.

The chain carries TRBV28 and TRBJ2-2; TRBD2 might be the D (7 bases). The CDR3 is 16 residues long. Germline V gene sequence: CDR1 MDHEN, CDR2 SYDVKM. The V end was cut by 11 bases, the J end by 8 bases, with 27 bases between. The CDR3 sequence: CASKRTNRGASGELFF. The DNA of the CDR3 is TGTGCCTCCAAAAGAACTAACCGGGGGGCGTCGGGGGAGCTGTTTTTT.

The chain uses TRBV5-1 and TRBJ1-1, with 8 bases matching TRBD1. Per germline, CDR1 SGHRS and CDR2 YFSETQ. The CDR3 contains 13 residues. Losses at the gene ends were 4 bases for V and 3 bases for J; bases not matched to a gene: 2. The CDR3 DNA reads TGCGCCAGCAGCATGGACAGGGACACTGAAGCTTTCTTT. This sequence encodes CASSMDRDTEAFF. Together with reference TRBV5-1 and TRBJ1-1, the CDR3 gives the full variable domain: KAGVTQTPRYLIKTRGQQVTLSCSPISGHRSVSWYQQTPGQGLQFLFEYFSETQRNKGNFPGRFSGRQFSNSRSEMNVSTLELGDSALYLCASSMDRDTEAFFGQGTRLTVV.

This clone has only a few counts. The chain carries TRBV30 and TRBJ1-6; 8 positions agree with TRBD1. V was clipped by 3 bases and J by 7 bases; unmatched bases: 8. The CDR3 runs 15 residues. Germline lookup yields CDR1 GTSNPN and CDR2 SVGIG (reference sequence). CDR3 nucleotides: TGTGCCTGGAGCACCCACGGACAGGGCAATTCACCCCTCCACTTT. Translated: CAWSTHGQGNSPLHF.

Written as DNA, the CDR3 is TGTGCCTGGGGCTTGGGGGGAAAGTCCTACACCTTC. Its protein is CAWGLGGKSYTF. The V and J genes are TRBV30 and TRBJ1-2, with D maybe TRBD1 (5 bases). V lost 5 bases, J lost 10 bases, and 17 bases lay in between. Germline assignment: CDR1 GTSNPN and CDR2 SVGIG (reference sequence). CDR3 length: 12 residues.

J is TRBJ2-7 and V is TRBV7-2, with a weak D call TRBD2 (6 bases). This CDR3 is 14 amino acids long. V gave up 3 bases and J gave up 3 bases, with 12 bases separating them. The germline V gene has CDR1 SGHTA and CDR2 FQGNSA. CDR3 in amino acids: CASSLGRGGYEQYF. The CDR3 nucleotides are TGTGCCAGCAGCTTGGGGCGGGGCGGCTACGAGCAGTACTTC.

V is TRBV4-1 and J is TRBJ2-7; 7 bases align to TRBD1. Germline loops: CDR1 MGHRA, CDR2 YSYEKL. After removal of 1 base from V and 7 bases from J, the junction contained 13 bases not matched to a gene. The CDR3 spans 16 residues. CDR3 coding DNA: TGCGCCAGCAGCCAAGGGGGGAGAGAGGGGGCGCGGGAGCAGTACTTC. Its protein is CASSQGGREGAREQYF.

V gene TRBV5-5 combines with J gene TRBJ2-3; 7 bases are shared with TRBD1. Looked up from germline, CDR1 is SGHKS and CDR2 is YYEKEE (reference sequence). The CDR3 runs 13 residues. Trimming cost V 4 bases and J 6 bases; bases outside gene matches: 5. The CDR3 DNA sequence: TGTGCCAGCAGCCCACAGGGGCGGGATACGCAGTATTTT. Amino acid sequence: CASSPQGRDTQYF.

The rearrangement uses TRBV19 and TRBJ2-4; TRBD1 matches at 8 bases. CDR1 and CDR2 (germline): LNHDA, SQIVND (reference sequence). This CDR3 comprises 14 residues. V gave up 5 bases and J gave up 9 bases; unmatched junction bases: 9. The CDR3 nucleotides read TGTGCCAGTAGTTCCGGACAGGGCCCCACCATTCAGTACTTC. Translating gives CASSSGQGPTIQYF.

This clone was observed a handful of times. The chain recombines TRBV28 with TRBJ1-2, with unresolved D. The CDR3 runs 13 residues. Trimming took 7 bases from V and 4 from J, leaving 13 bases between them. CDR1 is MDHEN, CDR2 SYDVKM, per germline. CDR3 nucleotide sequence: TGTGCCAGCAAGGTGGCGGGAACCTATGGCTACACCTTC. It encodes CASKVAGTYGYTF.

This rearrangement joins TRBV7-9 to TRBJ1-5, with TRBD1 as a possible D gene (5 bases). V was shortened by 4 bases and J by 2 bases, with 9 bases between the two germline ends. There are 14 residues in the CDR3. The germline gives CDR1 SEHNR, CDR2 FQNEAQ (reference sequence). The CDR3 sequence: CASSSQTGNQPQHF. CDR3 DNA sequence: TGTGCCAGCAGCTCTCAGACAGGCAATCAGCCCCAGCATTTT.

The genes are TRBV6-6 and TRBJ1-3; possibly TRBD1 for D (6 bases). Looked up from germline, CDR1 is MNHNY and CDR2 is SVGAGI (reference sequence). There are 11 residues in the CDR3. Trimming shortened V by 6 bases and J by 9 bases, and 9 bases separated the two germline ends. CDR3 DNA: TGTGCCAGCAGCCCACAGGGCACCATATATTTT. Amino acids: CASSPQGTIYF.